This T cell receptor beta chain was profiled in a study of blood T cell repertoires in COVID-19. Study information: Specimens from acute and convalescent COVID-19 originated in the United States, Italy and Spain.

The assay was immunoSEQ multiplex PCR, and TCRdb's table has in-frame clones only and misses some. The data hold 250,000 to 300,000 clones, with roughly 86% observed a single time. This TCR was recovered from a man aged 18 to 30 with active or convalescent COVID-19. What was sequenced was peripheral blood.

CDR3 protein: CASNDRDGYTF. For the CDR3, the DNA is TGTGCCAGCAACGACAGGGATGGCTACACCTTC. This rearrangement joins TRBV6-1 to TRBJ1-2, with TRBD1 identical over 7 bases. Germline-derived CDR1 and CDR2 are MNHNS and SASEGT. Trimming cost V 7 bases and J 6 bases; bases outside gene matches: 2. CDR3 length: 11 residues.